Presented here are 5 T cell receptor beta chains from one specimen sequenced in a study of blood T cells in healthy people across ages. PCR was performed a second time for about 7 to 11 cycles using a sample-barcoded 5' primer and a J-beta primer mix. TCRdb re-called the 5' RACE reads with MiXCR, one entry per CDR3 protein. This table holds around 700,000 distinct CDR3 sequences, around 25% found once. This same sample was also part of a study on T cells of mothers and their children.

The sequenced sample was blood. The receptors were sampled from a boy younger than 18 in good health.

This chain links TRBV29-1 with TRBJ2-7; D is possibly TRBD1 (6 bases). Per the germline V gene, CDR1 is SQVTM and CDR2 is ANQGSEA. This CDR3 has 16 amino acids. V lost 5 bases and J 2 bases, leaving 22 bases between the germline ends. The CDR3 sequence is CSVTLLRDISPYEQYF. Here the CDR3 DNA reads TGCAGCGTTACACTTCTCCGGGACATCTCCCCCTACGAGCAGTACTTC.

In its sample, this clonotype was seen a few times. The CDR3 DNA reads TGTGCCAGCAGCGACGACAGGGTCGGAAACACCATATATTTT. Protein sequence: CASSDDRVGNTIYF. The rearrangement uses TRBV2 and TRBJ1-3; 7 bases align to TRBD1. Germline lookup yields CDR1 SNHLY and CDR2 FYNNEI. The CDR3 runs to 14 residues. The V and J ends lost 6 bases and 4 bases, in that order; junction bases with no gene match: 6.

There are many counts of this clonotype. At one end the junction does not follow the germline gene, possibly because of a read error. The chain has TRBV5-1 and TRBJ2-1; D unclear. The V gene's germline CDR1 is SGHRS and CDR2 YFSETQ. This CDR3 has 11 residues. The CDR3 region has the DNA TGTGCCAGCAGCCTAAGCGATGAGCAGTTCTTC. This encodes CASSLSDEQFF.

The chain joins TRBV29-1 to TRBJ1-1; no reliable D call. This CDR3 is built from 13 residues. V was cut by 4 bases and J by 2 bases, with 11 bases left in between. Germline CDR1 SQVTM, CDR2 ANQGSEA. CDR3 nucleotide sequence: TGCAGCGTTGGCGAGATCGAAAACACTGAAGCTTTCTTT. Residues: CSVGEIENTEAFF.

Concerning this clonotype: One base away lies a much larger clone, so this may be a sequencing read error. The CDR3 region is CASSFMETQYF. The DNA for the CDR3 is TGTGCCAGCAGCTTCATGGAGACCCAGTACTTC. The chain joins TRBV7-9 to TRBJ2-5; D unresolved. This CDR3 is built from 11 residues. Per the germline V gene, CDR1 is SEHNR and CDR2 is FQNEAQ (reference sequence). V lost 3 bases and J 5 bases, leaving 4 bases between the germline ends.